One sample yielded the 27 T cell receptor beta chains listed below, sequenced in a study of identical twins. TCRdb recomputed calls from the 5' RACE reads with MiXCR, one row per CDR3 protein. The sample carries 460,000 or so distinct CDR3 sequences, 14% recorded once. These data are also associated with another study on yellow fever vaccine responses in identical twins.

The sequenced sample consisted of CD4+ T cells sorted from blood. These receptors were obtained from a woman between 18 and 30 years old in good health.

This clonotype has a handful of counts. The CDR3 bases are TGTGCCAGCAGTATAAAGGGACTAGCGGGAGATCGCGTTGAGCAGTTCTTC. The encoded protein is CASSIKGLAGDRVEQFF. This chain joins TRBV27 and TRBJ2-1; 14 bases fit TRBD2. CDR3 length: 17 amino acids. The V and J ends lost 5 bases and 9 bases, in that order; junction bases with no gene match: 12. Germline V gene sequence: CDR1 MNHEY, CDR2 SMNVEV (reference sequence).

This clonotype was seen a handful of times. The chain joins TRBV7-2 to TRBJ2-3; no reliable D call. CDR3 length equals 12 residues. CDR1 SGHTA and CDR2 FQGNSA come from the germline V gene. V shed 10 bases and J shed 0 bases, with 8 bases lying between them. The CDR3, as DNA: TGTGCCATGGGGATCAGCACAGATACGCAGTATTTT. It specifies CAMGISTDTQYF.

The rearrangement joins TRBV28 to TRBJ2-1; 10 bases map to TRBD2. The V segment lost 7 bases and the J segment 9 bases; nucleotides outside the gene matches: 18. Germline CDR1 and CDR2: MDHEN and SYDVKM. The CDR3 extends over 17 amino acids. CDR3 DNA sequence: TGTGCCAGCACCGCCCAGGATGGCGGGACTAGCGTTCGTGAGCAGTTCTTC. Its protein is CASTAQDGGTSVREQFF.

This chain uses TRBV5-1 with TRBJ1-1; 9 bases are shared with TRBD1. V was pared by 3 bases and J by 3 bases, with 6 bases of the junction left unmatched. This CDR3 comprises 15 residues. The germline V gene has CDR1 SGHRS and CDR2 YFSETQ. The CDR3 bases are TGCGCCAGCAGCTCACAGACAGGGGGGTACACTGAAGCTTTCTTT. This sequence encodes CASSSQTGGYTEAFF.

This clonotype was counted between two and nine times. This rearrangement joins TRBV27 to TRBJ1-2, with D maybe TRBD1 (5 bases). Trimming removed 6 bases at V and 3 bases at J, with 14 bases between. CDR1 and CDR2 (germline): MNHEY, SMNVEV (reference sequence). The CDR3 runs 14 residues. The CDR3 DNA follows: TGTGCCAGCAGAACGGGACCTAGCTACTATGGCTACACCTTC. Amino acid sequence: CASRTGPSYYGYTF.

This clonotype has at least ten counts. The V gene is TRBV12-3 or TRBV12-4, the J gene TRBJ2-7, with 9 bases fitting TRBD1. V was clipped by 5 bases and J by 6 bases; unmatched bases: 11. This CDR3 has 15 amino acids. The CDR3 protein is CASSKQGAINTEQYF. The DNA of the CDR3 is TGTGCCAGCAGTAAACAGGGGGCCATAAACACCGAGCAGTACTTC.

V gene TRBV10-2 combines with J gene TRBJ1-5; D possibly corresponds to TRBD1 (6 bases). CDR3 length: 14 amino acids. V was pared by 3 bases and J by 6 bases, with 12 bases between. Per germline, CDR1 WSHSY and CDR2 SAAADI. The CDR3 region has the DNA TGCGCCAGCAGTGAAAAGGGGGGACCTCAGCCCCAGCATTTT. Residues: CASSEKGGPQPQHF.

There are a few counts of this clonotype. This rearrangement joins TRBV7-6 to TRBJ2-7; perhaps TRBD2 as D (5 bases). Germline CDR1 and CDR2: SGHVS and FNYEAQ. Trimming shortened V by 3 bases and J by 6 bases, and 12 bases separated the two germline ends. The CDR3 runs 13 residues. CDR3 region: CASSLDWLGEQYF. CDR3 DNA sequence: TGTGCCAGCAGCTTGGACTGGCTTGGCGAGCAGTACTTC.

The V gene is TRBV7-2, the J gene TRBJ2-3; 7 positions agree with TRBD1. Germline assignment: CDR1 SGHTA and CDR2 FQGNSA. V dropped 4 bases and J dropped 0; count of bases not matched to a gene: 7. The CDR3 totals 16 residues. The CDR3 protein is CASSSGGRASTDTQYF. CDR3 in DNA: TGTGCCAGCAGCTCAGGGGGACGGGCTAGCACAGATACGCAGTATTTT.

CDR3 region: CATSANPRRGMVSGELFF. DNA of the CDR3: TGTGCCACCAGCGCAAATCCTCGGCGGGGTATGGTATCCGGGGAGCTGTTTTTT. The chain uses TRBV15 and TRBJ2-2; weak D call: TRBD2 (6 bases). The germline gives CDR1 LNHNV, CDR2 YYDKDF (reference sequence). This CDR3 region has 18 residues. V shed 5 bases and J shed 6 bases, with 25 bases lying between them.

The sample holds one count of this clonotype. CDR3 in amino acids: CASSRGRALAKNIQYF. CDR3 nucleotide sequence: TGTGCCAGCAGCCGGGGACGGGCCTTAGCCAAAAACATTCAGTACTTC. The chain carries TRBV6-1 and TRBJ2-4, with D perhaps TRBD1 or TRBD2 (5 bases each). Germline CDR1 and CDR2: MNHNS and SASEGT. The V and J ends lost 6 bases and 0 bases respectively, with 15 bases between them. The length of the CDR3 is 16 residues.

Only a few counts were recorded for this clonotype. Here the CDR3 reads CASSQTSGSIATGELFF. The CDR3 region has the DNA TGTGCCAGCAGCCAGACTAGCGGGAGTATCGCCACCGGGGAGCTGTTTTTT. The chain uses TRBV3-1 and TRBJ2-2; 12 bases are a match to TRBD2. Germline V CDR1 and CDR2: LGHDT, YNNKEL (reference sequence). The CDR3 is made up of 17 amino acids. V gave up 3 bases and J gave up 4 bases; unmatched junction bases: 6.

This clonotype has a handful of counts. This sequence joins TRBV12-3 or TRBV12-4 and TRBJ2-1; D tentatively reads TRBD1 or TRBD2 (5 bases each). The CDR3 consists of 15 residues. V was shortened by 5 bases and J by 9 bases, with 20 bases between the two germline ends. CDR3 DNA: TGTGCCAGCAGTCACCGGGACCAACCCCAGGGTGAGCAGTTCTTC. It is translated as CASSHRDQPQGEQFF.

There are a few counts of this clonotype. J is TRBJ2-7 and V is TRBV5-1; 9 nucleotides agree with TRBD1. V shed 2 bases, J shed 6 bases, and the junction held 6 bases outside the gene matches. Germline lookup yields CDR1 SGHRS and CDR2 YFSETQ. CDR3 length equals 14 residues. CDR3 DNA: TGCGCCAGCAGCTTAAACACAGGGGGCCGCGAGCAGTACTTC. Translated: CASSLNTGGREQYF.

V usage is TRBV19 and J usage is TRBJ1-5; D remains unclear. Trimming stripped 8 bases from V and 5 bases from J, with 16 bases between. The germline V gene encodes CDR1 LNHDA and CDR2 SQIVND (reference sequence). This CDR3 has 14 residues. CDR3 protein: CASPQRRTDQPQHF. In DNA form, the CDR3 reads TGTGCCAGTCCGCAGCGGAGGACCGATCAGCCCCAGCATTTT.

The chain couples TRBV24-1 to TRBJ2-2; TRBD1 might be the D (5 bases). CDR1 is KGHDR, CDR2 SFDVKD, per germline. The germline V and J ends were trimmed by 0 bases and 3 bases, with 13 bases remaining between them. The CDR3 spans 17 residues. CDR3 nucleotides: TGTGCCACCAGTGATTTGCAAGCAGGGTCTTACACCGGGGAGCTGTTTTTT. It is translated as CATSDLQAGSYTGELFF.

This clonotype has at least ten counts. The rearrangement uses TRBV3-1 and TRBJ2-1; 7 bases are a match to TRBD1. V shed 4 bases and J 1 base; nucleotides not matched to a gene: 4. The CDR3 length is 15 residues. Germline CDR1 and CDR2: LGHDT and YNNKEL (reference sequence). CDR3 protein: CASSPRTGSYNEQFF. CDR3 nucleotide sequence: TGTGCCAGCAGCCCGAGGACAGGTTCCTACAATGAGCAGTTCTTC.

The CDR3 loop is CASSLSGINQPQHF. Written as DNA, the CDR3 is TGTGCCAGCAGCTTATCAGGGATCAATCAGCCCCAGCATTTT. The chain carries TRBV7-2 and TRBJ1-5; the D gene is possibly TRBD1 (5 bases). The CDR3 extends over 14 amino acids. The V and J ends lost 2 bases and 3 bases respectively, with 8 bases between them. Germline values: CDR1 SGHTA, CDR2 FQGNSA.

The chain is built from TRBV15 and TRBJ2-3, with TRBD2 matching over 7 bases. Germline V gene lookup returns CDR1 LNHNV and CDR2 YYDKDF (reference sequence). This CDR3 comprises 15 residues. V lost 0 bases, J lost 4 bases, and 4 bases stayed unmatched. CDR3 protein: CATSRETSVADTQYF. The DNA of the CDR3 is TGTGCCACCAGCAGAGAAACTAGCGTCGCAGATACGCAGTATTTT.

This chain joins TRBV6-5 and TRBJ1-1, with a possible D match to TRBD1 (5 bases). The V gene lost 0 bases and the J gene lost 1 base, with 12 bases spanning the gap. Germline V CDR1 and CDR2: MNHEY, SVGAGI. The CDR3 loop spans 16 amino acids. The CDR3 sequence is CASSYSIGQGNTEAFF. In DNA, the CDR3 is TGTGCCAGCAGTTACTCGATAGGGCAGGGGAACACTGAAGCTTTCTTT.

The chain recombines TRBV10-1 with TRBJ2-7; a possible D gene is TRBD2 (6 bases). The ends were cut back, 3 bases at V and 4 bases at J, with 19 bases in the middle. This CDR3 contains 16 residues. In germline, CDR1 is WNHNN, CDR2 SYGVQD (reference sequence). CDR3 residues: CASSDSPKGRDYEQYF. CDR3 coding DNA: TGCGCCAGCAGTGATTCGCCCAAAGGGCGGGATTACGAGCAGTACTTC.

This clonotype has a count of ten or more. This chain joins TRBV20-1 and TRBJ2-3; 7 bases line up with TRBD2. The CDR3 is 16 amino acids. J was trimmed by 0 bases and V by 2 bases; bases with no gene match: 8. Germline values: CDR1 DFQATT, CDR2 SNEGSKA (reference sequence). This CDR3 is CSARPSLAESTDTQYF. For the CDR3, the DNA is TGCAGTGCTAGACCCTCGCTAGCGGAAAGCACAGATACGCAGTATTTT.

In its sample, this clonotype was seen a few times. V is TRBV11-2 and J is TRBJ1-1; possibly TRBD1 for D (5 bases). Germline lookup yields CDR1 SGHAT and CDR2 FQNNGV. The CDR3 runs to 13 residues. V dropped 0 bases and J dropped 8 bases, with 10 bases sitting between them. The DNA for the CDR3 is TGTGCCAGCAGCTTAGAGGGGGGAATGGAAGCTTTCTTT. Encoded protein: CASSLEGGMEAFF.

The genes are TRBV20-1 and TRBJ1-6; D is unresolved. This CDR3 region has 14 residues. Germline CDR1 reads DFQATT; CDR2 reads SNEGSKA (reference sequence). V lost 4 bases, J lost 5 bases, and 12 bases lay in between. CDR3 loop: CSATLRANNSPLHF. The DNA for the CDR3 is TGCAGTGCTACCCTCCGGGCCAATAATTCACCCCTCCACTTT.

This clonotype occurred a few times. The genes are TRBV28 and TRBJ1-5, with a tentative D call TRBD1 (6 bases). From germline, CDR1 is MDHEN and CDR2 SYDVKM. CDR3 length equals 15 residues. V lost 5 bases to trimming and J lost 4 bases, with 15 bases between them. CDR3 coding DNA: TGTGCCAGCAGTGGTACCGGGACAACAAATCAGCCCCAGCATTTT. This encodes CASSGTGTTNQPQHF.

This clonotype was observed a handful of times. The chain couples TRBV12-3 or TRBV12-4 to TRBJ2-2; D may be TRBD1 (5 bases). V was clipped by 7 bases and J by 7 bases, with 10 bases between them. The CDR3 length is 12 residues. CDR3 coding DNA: TGTGCCAGCAAGGGGTCGGGCGGGGAGCTGTTTTTT. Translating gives CASKGSGGELFF.

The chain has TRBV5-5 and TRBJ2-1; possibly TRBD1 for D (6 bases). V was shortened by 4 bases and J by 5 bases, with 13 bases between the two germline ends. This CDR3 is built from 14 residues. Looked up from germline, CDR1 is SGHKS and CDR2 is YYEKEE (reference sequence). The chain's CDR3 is CASSPGTTNNEQFF. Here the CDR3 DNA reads TGTGCCAGCAGCCCCGGGACAACTAACAATGAGCAGTTCTTC.